This record concerns one T cell receptor (beta chain) sequence. The data stem from a study of blood T cell repertoires in COVID-19. Overall study: Sources were T cells, B-cell-depleted T cells, or PBMCs; the material itself was cDNA or gDNA.

TCRdb keeps only in-frame clones here, not all; method: immunoSEQ multiplex PCR. The sample has tens of thousands of clones; 88% are singletons. The J segment lost 6 bases and the V segment lost 10 bases, leaving 15 bases of the junction unmatched. CDR1 and CDR2 from the germline V gene are MNHEY and SVGAGI. The length of the CDR3 is 14 residues. This sequence was found in a human donor with active COVID-19. The donor label of this sample is uncertain. The sequenced sample consisted of peripheral blood. The V call is TRBV6-5, the J call TRBJ2-7; TRBD2 aligns across 7 bases. The CDR3 DNA follows: TGTGCCACCCTTGGGCTAGCGGTCGGATCCGAGCAGTACTTC. Protein sequence: CATLGLAVGSEQYF.